Below are 11 T cell receptor beta chains sequenced from a single sample in a study of somatic mutations in cytotoxic T cells in rheumatoid arthritis (dated by TCRdb to between 2016 and 2019). Libraries were prepared through the immunoSEQ multiplex PCR assay. TCRdb provides this immuneACCESS table in a form limited to in-frame rearrangements. Some clones are lacking; in checked studies, under half of them reflect an unresolved V gene, and why the rest are absent is not known. The sample records 20,000 or so clones, more than 80% of which are singletons. The ten largest clones represent 11% to 15% of the sample. Material: CD8+ T cells sorted from blood. These receptors came from an adult with rheumatoid arthritis.

V usage is TRBV15 and J usage is TRBJ1-4; no definite D call. The CDR3 length is 16 residues. Germline CDR1 and CDR2: LNHNV and YYDKDF (reference sequence). With 5 bases removed from V and 3 bases from J, the gap between germline ends came to 16 bases. In nucleotides, the CDR3 is TGTGCCACCAGCTCCACTTGGGGAGACGCTAATGAAAAACTGTTTTTT. Its translation is CATSSTWGDANEKLFF.

The chain joins TRBV7-3 to TRBJ2-2; no clear D. V was shortened by 2 bases and J by 5 bases, with 9 bases between the two germline ends. Germline CDR1 SGHTA, CDR2 FQGTGA. This CDR3 has 14 amino acids. CDR3 sequence reads: CASSLLGGTGELFF. The CDR3 region has the DNA TGTGCCAGCAGCTTACTAGGTGGGACCGGGGAGCTGTTTTTT. Full variable domain (rest looked up from reference TRBV7-3 and TRBJ2-2): GAGVSQTPSNKVTEKGKYVELRCDPISGHTALYWYRQSLGQGPEFLIYFQGTGAADDSGLPNDRFFAVRPEGSVSTLKIQRTERGDSAVYLCASSLLGGTGELFFGEGSRLTVL.

This chain links TRBV27 with TRBJ1-2; 9 nucleotides line up with TRBD1. J lost 3 bases, V lost 3 bases, and 2 bases had no gene match. CDR3 length: 14 amino acids. Per germline, CDR1 MNHEY and CDR2 SMNVEV (reference sequence). In DNA form, the CDR3 reads TGTGCCAGCAGTTTTACAGGGGGCGACTATGGCTACACCTTC. Protein product: CASSFTGGDYGYTF.

V and J are TRBV10-3 and TRBJ2-1; tentative D call: TRBD1 (6 bases). The V gene's germline CDR1 is ENHRY and CDR2 SYGVKD. CDR3 length: 15 amino acids. The V end lost 0 bases, the J end lost 5 bases, and 11 bases lay between the germline ends. The CDR3 protein is CAISESVGANNEQFF. The CDR3 region has the DNA TGTGCCATCAGTGAGTCGGTGGGGGCGAACAATGAGCAGTTCTTC.

The chain is built from TRBV5-1 and TRBJ2-7; 7 nucleotides agree with TRBD2. The CDR3 consists of 14 residues. Trimming took 2 bases from V and 2 from J; bases not matched to a gene: 4. Per the germline V gene, CDR1 is SGHRS and CDR2 is YFSETQ. The CDR3: CASSFRGLPYEQYF. The CDR3 coding sequence is TGCGCCAGCAGCTTCCGGGGACTACCCTACGAGCAGTACTTC.

This chain links TRBV13 with TRBJ2-3, with 8 bases identical to TRBD1. V lost 9 bases and J lost 2; bases outside the gene matches: 4. There are 13 residues in the CDR3. Germline V lookup: CDR1 PRHDT, CDR2 FYEKMQ (reference sequence). CDR3 protein: CASRDRHTDTQYF. The CDR3 nucleotides are TGTGCCAGTCGGGACAGGCACACAGATACGCAGTATTTT.

The V and J genes are TRBV9 and TRBJ2-6; unclear D gene. The ends were cut back, 0 bases at V and 12 bases at J, with 13 bases in the middle. CDR1 and CDR2 (germline): SGDLS, YYNGEE. The CDR3 runs 14 residues. CDR3 sequence reads: CASSVGDTAIVLTF. CDR3 coding DNA: TGTGCCAGCAGCGTAGGTGACACCGCTATCGTCCTGACTTTC.

This clone was recorded once. This chain uses TRBV28 with TRBJ2-2; 8 nucleotides agree with TRBD1. Trimming cost V 6 bases and J 3 bases; bases outside gene matches: 15. The germline V gene encodes CDR1 MDHEN and CDR2 SYDVKM. CDR3 length equals 18 residues. CDR3 in amino acids: CASSPGTGDQAYTGELFF. CDR3 bases: TGTGCCAGCAGCCCTGGGACAGGAGACCAAGCCTACACCGGGGAGCTGTTTTTT.

The gene calls are TRBV28 and TRBJ1-1; D not certain. Trimming left V 6 bases short and J 11 bases short, with 22 bases between. This CDR3 is built from 14 residues. From germline, CDR1 is MDHEN and CDR2 SYDVKM. The CDR3 protein is CASSPRAPPSRAFF. As DNA, the CDR3 is TGTGCCAGCAGCCCCCGGGCCCCCCCTTCTAGGGCTTTCTTT. Full variable domain (rest looked up from reference TRBV28 and TRBJ1-1): DVKVTQSSRYLVKRTGEKVFLECVQDMDHENMFWYRQDPGLGLRLIYFSYDVKMKEKGDIPEGYSVSREKKERFSLILESASTNQTSMYLCASSPRAPPSRAFFGQGTRLTVV.

The V gene is TRBV9, the J gene TRBJ2-5, with D perhaps TRBD2 (6 bases). This CDR3 comprises 13 residues. Germline CDR1 SGDLS, CDR2 YYNGEE. Trimming stripped 3 bases from V and 10 bases from J, with 16 bases between. The CDR3 protein is CASSASLEGRQYF. CDR3 nucleotide sequence: TGTGCCAGCAGCGCTAGCTTGGAGGGTCGCCAGTACTTC.

The V and J genes are TRBV27 and TRBJ2-1, with TRBD2 identical over 8 bases. CDR1 and CDR2 (germline): MNHEY, SMNVEV (reference sequence). Trimming took 11 bases from V and 9 from J; bases not matched to a gene: 18. This CDR3 has 15 amino acids. CDR3 bases: TGTGCCTGCTCAGCCTTCTTGCGGGGGGAGGGTGAGCAGTTCTTC. Its translation is CACSAFLRGEGEQFF.